This T cell receptor (beta chain) stems from a study of sequential checkpoint blockade in melanoma. On the study more broadly: Both treatment sequences were followed by maintenance nivolumab.

The ends were cut back, 2 bases at V and 6 bases at J, with 11 bases in the middle. The CDR3 contains 14 residues. Germline CDR1 SGHRS, CDR2 YFSETQ. Profiled with immunoSEQ multiplex PCR; TCRdb holds only in-frame clones, not every one. The sample consists of 30,000 or so clones, more than 70% of them appearing once. The treatment is: randomized to nivolumab then ipilimumab (arm A) or the reverse (arm B). From thawed PBMCs, live CD3+CD8+ cells negative for CD19 and CD56 were sorted. The source is a human donor with melanoma. Specimen: CD8+ T cells sorted from blood (inferred from file names), collected from a patient given nivolumab and ipilimumab in sequence. This chain uses TRBV5-1 with TRBJ2-2; TRBD2 might be the D (7 bases). This CDR3 is CASSLRGGAGELFF. The CDR3 DNA sequence: TGCGCCAGCAGCTTACGAGGGGGGGCCGGGGAGCTGTTTTTT.